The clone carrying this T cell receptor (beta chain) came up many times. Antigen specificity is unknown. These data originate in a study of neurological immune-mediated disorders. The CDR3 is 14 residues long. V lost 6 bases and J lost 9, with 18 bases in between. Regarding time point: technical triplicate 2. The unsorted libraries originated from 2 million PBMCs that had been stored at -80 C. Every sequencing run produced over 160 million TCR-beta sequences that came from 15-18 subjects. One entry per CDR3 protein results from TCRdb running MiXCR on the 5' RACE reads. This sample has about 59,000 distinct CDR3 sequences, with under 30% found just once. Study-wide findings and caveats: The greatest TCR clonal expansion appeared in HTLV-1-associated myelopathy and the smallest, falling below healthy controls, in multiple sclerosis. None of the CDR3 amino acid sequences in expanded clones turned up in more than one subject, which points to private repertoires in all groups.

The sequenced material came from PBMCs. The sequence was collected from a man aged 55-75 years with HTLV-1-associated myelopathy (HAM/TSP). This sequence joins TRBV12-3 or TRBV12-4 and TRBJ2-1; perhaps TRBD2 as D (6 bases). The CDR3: CASSLTGTAPEQFF. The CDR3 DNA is TGTGCCAGCAGCCTCACGGGGACTGCACCTGAGCAGTTCTTC.